A single sample is the source of the 22 T cell receptor beta chains below, sequenced in a study of blood T cell repertoires in COVID-19. The assay was immunoSEQ multiplex PCR, and TCRdb's table has in-frame clones only and misses some. Counted here are about 120,000 clones, 90% occurring once; the ten biggest clones make up 3.8%. The sequenced sample consisted of peripheral blood. These receptors were taken from an older woman with COVID-19, enrolled during active disease.

V and J are TRBV5-1 and TRBJ2-6, with D perhaps matching TRBD1 (5 bases). The CDR3 contains 17 residues. Trimming pared 0 bases from V and 1 base from J, leaving 11 bases between. Per germline, CDR1 SGHRS and CDR2 YFSETQ. For the CDR3, the DNA is TGCGCCAGCAGCTTGGACGCCCAGGGTTCTGGGGCCAACGTCCTGACTTTC. Translating it yields CASSLDAQGSGANVLTF.

The chain joins TRBV2 to TRBJ1-2; no firm D call. CDR1 and CDR2 from the germline V gene are SNHLY and FYNNEI. CDR3 length equals 13 residues. V was cut by 6 bases and J by 8 bases, with 16 bases left in between. CDR3: CASSDPGSRGYTF. DNA for the CDR3: TGTGCCAGCAGCGATCCGGGATCTAGGGGCTACACCTTC.

The chain has TRBV6-6 and TRBJ1-2; D unclear. Germline CDR1 is MNHNY and CDR2 is SVGAGI (reference sequence). The CDR3 runs to 14 residues. The germline V and J ends were trimmed by 6 bases and 8 bases, with 19 bases remaining between them. The DNA of the CDR3 is TGTGCCAGCAGAATTTACGCGCCGGAGGCCGGCTACACCTTC. It encodes CASRIYAPEAGYTF.

The CDR3: CASSYSRSYNSPLHF. The CDR3 bases are TGTGCCAGCAGTTACTCCCGGTCCTATAATTCACCCCTCCACTTT. This sequence joins TRBV6-5 and TRBJ1-6; D is ambiguous. This CDR3 comprises 15 residues. The V end was cut by 0 bases, the J end by 1 base, with 4 bases between. The V gene's germline CDR1 is MNHEY and CDR2 SVGAGI.

The chain links TRBV20-1 to TRBJ2-1; tentative D call: TRBD1 (5 bases). Trimming removed 3 bases from V and 0 bases from J, with 9 bases in between. This CDR3 region has 14 residues. Germline assignment: CDR1 DFQATT and CDR2 SNEGSKA (reference sequence). The CDR3 DNA reads as TGCAGTGCTAGTCAGACAGACTCCTACAATGAGCAGTTCTTC. This codes for CSASQTDSYNEQFF.

This clone was recorded only once. This chain joins TRBV7-9 and TRBJ2-7; 7 nucleotides match TRBD1. The CDR3 covers 14 residues. The germline gives CDR1 SEHNR, CDR2 FQNEAQ (reference sequence). V shed 1 base, J shed 4 bases, and the junction held 4 bases outside the gene matches. The chain's CDR3 is CASSLGLRGYEQYF. In DNA, the CDR3 is TGTGCCAGCAGCTTAGGTCTCAGGGGGTACGAGCAGTACTTC.

The gene calls are TRBV5-1 and TRBJ2-1; D unresolved. The CDR3 loop spans 16 amino acids. The germline V and J ends were trimmed by 1 base and 0 bases, with 11 bases remaining between them. CDR1 and CDR2 (germline): SGHRS, YFSETQ. CDR3: CASSLSQLNSYNEQFF. In DNA form, the CDR3 reads TGCGCCAGCAGCTTGTCCCAACTTAACTCCTACAATGAGCAGTTCTTC.

This chain connects TRBV6-2 or TRBV6-3 to TRBJ1-1, with no clear D. CDR1 and CDR2 (germline): MNHEY, SVGEGT. V dropped 2 bases and J dropped 3 bases, with 7 bases sitting between them. CDR3 size: 13 residues. CDR3 nucleotides: TGTGCCAGCAGTTACCGGGGTCACACTGAAGCTTTCTTT. The encoded protein is CASSYRGHTEAFF.

The chain combines TRBV19 with TRBJ2-7; 13 bases are a match to TRBD2. CDR3 size: 15 residues. The germline V gene has CDR1 LNHDA and CDR2 SQIVND (reference sequence). The ends lost 9 bases at V and 0 bases at J; junction bases unmatched: 5. The DNA of the CDR3 is TGTGCCAGCCGACTAGCGGGGGGACTCTCCTACGAGCAGTACTTC. Translation gives CASRLAGGLSYEQYF.

Remarks on this clone: Relative to the germline gene, one junction end is altered; a read error may explain this. The chain carries TRBV7-3 and TRBJ2-3, with 11 bases identical to TRBD2. There are 12 residues in the CDR3. Germline lookup yields CDR1 SGHTA and CDR2 FQGTGA. In DNA, the CDR3 is TGTGCCAGCAGCCGAATAGCGGGGGGGCTGGATTTT. Translating it yields CASSRIAGGLDF.

The chain employs TRBV7-2 and TRBJ2-1, with TRBD2 as a possible D gene (6 bases). This CDR3 is 19 amino acids long. The V and J ends lost 3 bases and 0 bases respectively, with 21 bases between them. Germline values: CDR1 SGHTA, CDR2 FQGNSA. The CDR3 region is CASSLKDYFRRSSYNEQFF. The CDR3 bases are TGTGCCAGCAGCTTGAAGGACTATTTTAGGAGGAGCTCCTACAATGAGCAGTTCTTC.

This clone was counted once. V and J are TRBV24-1 and TRBJ1-2, with D perhaps matching TRBD1 (5 bases). This CDR3 spans 15 amino acids. V gave up 9 bases and J gave up 7 bases, with 23 bases separating them. The germline gives CDR1 KGHDR, CDR2 SFDVKD. The CDR3: CATGPPGGLIGGYTF. In nucleotides, the CDR3 is TGTGCCACCGGACCCCCCGGGGGACTCATCGGTGGCTACACCTTC.

The chain recombines TRBV5-4 with TRBJ2-1; 7 nucleotides line up with TRBD1. J lost 7 bases, V lost 0 bases, and 10 bases had no gene match. Per germline, CDR1 SGHNT and CDR2 YYREEE (reference sequence). The CDR3 covers 16 residues. CDR3 sequence reads: CASSLGPTGVGNEQFF. Written as DNA, the CDR3 is TGTGCCAGCAGCTTGGGACCTACAGGGGTGGGGAATGAGCAGTTCTTC.

The chain carries TRBV29-1 and TRBJ2-7; 14 nucleotides agree with TRBD2. Germline V lookup: CDR1 SQVTM, CDR2 ANQGSEA. This CDR3 contains 14 residues. The trim removed 4 bases at V and 3 bases at J, leaving 2 bases unmatched. In DNA, the CDR3 is TGCAGCGTTGGGGGACTAGCGGGGGACTACGAGCAGTACTTC. Its protein is CSVGGLAGDYEQYF.

The gene calls are TRBV2 and TRBJ1-2; the match to TRBD1 covers 8 bases. CDR1 SNHLY and CDR2 FYNNEI come from the germline V gene. CDR3 length: 15 amino acids. Trimming at V came to 0 bases and at J to 1 base, leaving 1 base not matched to a gene. The CDR3 loop reads CASSEATGVNYGYTF. CDR3 coding DNA: TGTGCCAGCAGTGAAGCGACAGGGGTTAACTATGGCTACACCTTC.

The J gene is TRBJ2-1, the V gene TRBV7-2, with 12 nucleotides matching TRBD2. The V and J ends lost 5 bases and 3 bases, in that order; junction bases with no gene match: 5. Germline assignment: CDR1 SGHTA and CDR2 FQGNSA. The CDR3 is made up of 16 amino acids. CDR3 bases: TGTGCCAGCAGCACCCGGACTAGCGGGGTCTACAATGAGCAGTTCTTC. It is translated as CASSTRTSGVYNEQFF. Based on the CDR3 plus reference TRBV7-2 and TRBJ2-1, the full variable domain is GAGVSQSPSNKVTEKGKDVELRCDPISGHTALYWYRQSLGQGLEFLIYFQGNSAPDKSGLPSDRFSAERTGGSVSTLTIQRTQQEDSAVYLCASSTRTSGVYNEQFFGPGTRLTVL.

J is TRBJ1-2 and V is TRBV30; TRBD1 matches 10 bases. After removal of 7 bases from V and 2 bases from J, the junction contained 19 bases not matched to a gene. The CDR3 runs to 18 residues. Germline CDR1 reads GTSNPN; CDR2 reads SVGIG (reference sequence). The CDR3 here is CASFHPRQGAILNYGYTF. CDR3 sequence (DNA): TGTGCCTCTTTCCACCCGCGACAGGGGGCAATCTTAAACTATGGCTACACCTTC.

This chain links TRBV6-2 or TRBV6-3 with TRBJ1-4; D gene uncertain. V gave up 2 bases and J gave up 0 bases, with 16 bases separating them. There are 18 residues in the CDR3. Germline CDR1 MNHEY, CDR2 SVGEGT. DNA for the CDR3: TGTGCCAGCAGTTACGCGGGCCGGACCTTACCAACTAATGAAAAACTGTTTTTT. The encoded protein is CASSYAGRTLPTNEKLFF.

The rearrangement uses TRBV6-6 and TRBJ1-3; a weak D match, TRBD1 (5 bases). V was clipped by 6 bases and J by 11 bases, with 20 bases between them. CDR1 and CDR2 from the germline V gene are MNHNY and SVGAGI (reference sequence). The CDR3 covers 14 residues. The CDR3 region is CASRGTYSGNAIYF. The CDR3 nucleotides read TGTGCCAGCAGAGGGACTTACTCTGGAAATGCCATATATTTT.

The V gene is TRBV7-2, the J gene TRBJ2-5, with 12 nucleotides matching TRBD2. The ends lost 4 bases at V and 4 bases at J; junction bases unmatched: 10. This CDR3 contains 17 residues. Germline V gene data show CDR1 as SGHTA and CDR2 as FQGNSA. CDR3 bases: TGTGCCAGCAGCTCCCAACTGGGACTAGCGGGCGGAGAGACCCAGTACTTC. Amino acids: CASSSQLGLAGGETQYF.

To note about this clone: The junction and the germline gene differ at one end; a read error may be behind it. The chain employs TRBV7-7 and TRBJ2-1; 11 nucleotides line up with TRBD1. The CDR3 sequence is 16 residues long. Per germline, CDR1 SSHAT and CDR2 FNYEAQ (reference sequence). CDR3 DNA: TGTGCTAGCAGCTTAGAGGACAGGGGGCTTTTGGATGAGCAGTTCTTC. Residues: CASSLEDRGLLDEQFF.

V usage is TRBV5-1 and J usage is TRBJ1-6; maybe TRBD1 (6 bases). Germline lookup yields CDR1 SGHRS and CDR2 YFSETQ. Trimming removed 2 bases from V and 5 bases from J, with 8 bases in between. This CDR3 comprises 14 residues. In DNA form, the CDR3 reads TGCGCCAGCAGCTTCGCAGGGGATAATTCACCCCTCCACTTT. Translated: CASSFAGDNSPLHF.